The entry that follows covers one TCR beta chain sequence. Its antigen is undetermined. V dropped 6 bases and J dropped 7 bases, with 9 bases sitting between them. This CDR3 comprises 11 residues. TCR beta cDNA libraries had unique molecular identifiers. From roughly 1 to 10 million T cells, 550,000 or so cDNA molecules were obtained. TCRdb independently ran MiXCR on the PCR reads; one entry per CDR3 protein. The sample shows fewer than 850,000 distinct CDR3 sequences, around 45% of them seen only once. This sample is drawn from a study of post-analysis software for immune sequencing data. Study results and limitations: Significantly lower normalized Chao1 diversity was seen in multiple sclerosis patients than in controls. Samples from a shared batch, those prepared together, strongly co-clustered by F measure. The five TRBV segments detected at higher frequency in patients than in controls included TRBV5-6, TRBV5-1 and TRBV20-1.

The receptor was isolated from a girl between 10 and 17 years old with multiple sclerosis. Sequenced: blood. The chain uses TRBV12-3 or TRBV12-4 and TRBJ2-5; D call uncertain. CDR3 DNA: TGTGCCAGCAGCCGGCTCGGGACCCAGTACTTC. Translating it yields CASSRLGTQYF.